This TCR beta chain was recovered during a study of blood T cell repertoires in COVID-19. Study background: Material from acute and convalescent COVID-19 was sourced from the United States, Italy and Spain.

Source study methods: Amplified reference gene primers provided the basis for estimating nucleated cell counts. The protocol was immunoSEQ multiplex PCR, while the TCRdb copy is restricted to in-frame clones and leaves out a portion. The DNA gave D and trimming, while V, J and clone size come from that table. Of roughly 100,000 clones listed, about four fifths are singletons. CDR1 is SGHTA and CDR2 is FQGTGA in the germline V gene. Trimming took off 5 bases at V and 3 bases at J, with 11 bases between the two ends. The CDR3 is 14 residues long. The sample consisted of peripheral blood. The TCR originated in a woman of 80 years or more with active or convalescent COVID-19. The chain joins TRBV7-3 to TRBJ2-1; D possibly corresponds to TRBD1 (6 bases). The CDR3 spells CASSPQGNYNEQFF. The DNA for the CDR3 is TGTGCCAGCAGCCCACAGGGCAACTACAATGAGCAGTTCTTC.